These T cell receptor beta chains were read from a single sample in a study of blood T cell repertoires in COVID-19. The protocol was immunoSEQ multiplex PCR, while the TCRdb copy is restricted to in-frame clones and leaves out a portion. In the table there are just over 60,000 clones, around four fifths of which are singletons. Sequenced: peripheral blood. The source of these receptors is a woman older than 75 with active or convalescent COVID-19. Each CDR3 is given with its conserved first and last residue. The D gene is left open where the match is weak. Expanded clones get a size class; other rows say once, few or many, or leave the size out.

CDR3 DNA	CDR3 protein	V gene	clone size	D gene	J gene
TGCAGCGTGGCGGGGGACCTCTATGGCTACACCTTC	CSVAGDLYGYTF	TRBV29-1	NA	NA	TRBJ1-2
TGTGCCAGCAGCCATCCCCGACAGGGTCTGGGCACTGAAGCTTTCTTT	CASSHPRQGLGTEAFF	TRBV11-3	once	TRBD1	TRBJ1-1
TGTGCCAGCAGCTTGGCCGGAGACAGGGATCAGCCCCAGCATTTT	CASSLAGDRDQPQHF	TRBV5-6	NA	TRBD1	TRBJ1-5
TGTGCCAGCTCACGAGAGGGGGCGAACACTGAAGCTTTCTTT	CASSREGANTEAFF	TRBV18	NA	TRBD1	TRBJ1-1
TGTGCCAGCAGCGCCCGGGACAACCTTCAAGAGACCCAGTACTTC	CASSARDNLQETQYF	TRBV7-9	NA	NA	TRBJ2-5
TGTGCCAGTAGACCAGACCCCCAGGGAGGAGGCTACACCTTC	CASRPDPQGGGYTF	TRBV19	NA	NA	TRBJ1-2
TGTGCCAGCAGACAACCGGGGGGAGGCACTGAAGCTTTCTTT	CASRQPGGGTEAFF	TRBV3-1/TRBV3-2	NA	NA	TRBJ1-1
TGTGCCACCAGTGAGGATGGGGCTAGTACCTACAATGAGCAGTTCTTC	CATSEDGASTYNEQFF	TRBV24-1	NA	NA	TRBJ2-1
TGTGCCACCAGCAGAGGAGGGGGTGAGACCCAGTACTTC	CATSRGGGETQYF	TRBV15	NA	NA	TRBJ2-5
TGTGCCAGTAGTATGGGTAAGGGGAACTATGGCTACACCTTC	CASSMGKGNYGYTF	TRBV19	NA	NA	TRBJ1-2
TGTGCCAGCAGCCAACTATACAATGAGCAGTTCTTC	CASSQLYNEQFF	TRBV6-6	once	NA	TRBJ2-1
TGTGCCAGCAGCTTCATGACAGGGGGTAATCAGCCCCAGCATTTT	CASSFMTGGNQPQHF	TRBV7-8	NA	TRBD1	TRBJ1-5
TGCGCCAGCAGCTTGGCCGCAGGGCGAGAGACCCAGTACTTC	CASSLAAGRETQYF	TRBV5-1	NA	NA	TRBJ2-5